The sequence of this TCR beta chain was determined in a study of CD8 T cells in ankylosing spondylitis (TCRdb year 2017). Some background on the complete study: T cell receptor beta repertoires were profiled in healthy donors and ankylosing spondylitis patients so that disease-linked TCR variants could be found. The full study cohort was made up of 25 to 30 ankylosing spondylitis patients and over 90 healthy donors. Peripheral blood was sampled, and synovial fluid was also collected from ankylosing spondylitis patients.

The sample was run on an Illumina HiSeq 2500. Quantitative 5'-RACE with molecular barcodes was used to prepare TCR beta libraries. The authors processed their data as follows. A new computational method based on a probabilistic model of VDJ rearrangement was used to identify disease-linked TCR variants. TCRdb reprocessed the public reads (quality trimming at Q25 with fastp, clone calling with MiXCR) and kept in-frame beta chains. CDR3 protein duplicates are merged, each entry listing the most common genes and DNA. The authors' filters were not applied to this entry. The sample yields about 390,000 distinct CDR3 sequences; 20% to 25% were counted once. The top ten clonotypes cover roughly a sixth of the sample. What the work shows at the level of the full study, not this receptor alone: According to the report, matched synovial fluid samples from ankylosing spondylitis patients were significantly enriched for the disease-linked clones. The disease-linked clones showed a CD8+ phenotype and occurred at relatively low frequencies in peripheral blood. Blood from ankylosing spondylitis patients appeared to be characterized by a TCR beta motif composed of eight or nine highly homologous amino acid variants. Some TCR beta motif variants had previously been reported in synovial fluid and blood of reactive arthritis patients, which suggested common disease-initiation mechanisms.

With regard to this clonotype: Its antigen remains undetermined. Base quality data are lacking; no much larger clone is found one base away.

Sequencing was done on a sample of blood, either unsorted or a sorted T cell fraction (not recorded which). This sequence originates from a male donor with ankylosing spondylitis.

This receptor has the CDR3 CASSQGRSGAFF. The DNA sequence is TGTGCCAGCAGCCAGGGCAGGAGTGGCGCTTTCTTT. The chain links TRBV28 with TRBJ1-1, with a weak D call of TRBD1 (5 bases match). V is clipped by 6 bases and J by 11 bases, and the sequence between their germline boundaries is 16 bases long. CDR1 and CDR2 are drawn from the germline V gene: MDHEN, SYDVKM. Spanning cysteine to phenylalanine, the CDR3 consists of 12 amino acids. Just the 36-base CDR3 DNA is kept, in frame starting at base 1.